These T cell receptor beta chains were read from a single sample in a study of T cell responses to AZD1222 COVID-19 vaccine. This table comes from immunoSEQ multiplex PCR, and its TCRdb copy is limited to in-frame clones, with some not included. Among around 80,000 clones listed, more than 70% were seen once. Material: peripheral blood, obtained on day 0 of AZD1222 vaccination. The receptor source for this set is an adult in good health. Both conserved end residues are part of each CDR3. Each record gives: D gene, CDR3 length, V gene, clone size, J gene, CDR3 protein, CDR3 DNA. D genes are given only for firm matches. The size entry is marked missing in some rows and otherwise reads once, few, many or a size class.

D gene: NA
CDR3 length: 17
V gene: TRBV5-4
clone size: NA
J gene: TRBJ2-1
CDR3 protein: CASSGADFISGNNEQFF
CDR3 DNA: TGTGCCAGCAGCGGGGCCGACTTCATTAGCGGTAACAATGAGCAGTTCTTC

D gene: TRBD1
CDR3 length: 15
V gene: TRBV5-1
clone size: few
J gene: TRBJ2-2
CDR3 protein: CASSIGQGAVGELFF
CDR3 DNA: TGCGCCAGCAGCATAGGACAGGGGGCGGTCGGGGAGCTGTTTTTT

D gene: NA
CDR3 length: 16
V gene: TRBV3-1/TRBV3-2
clone size: NA
J gene: TRBJ1-2
CDR3 protein: CASSQASSGANYGYTF
CDR3 DNA: TGTGCCAGCAGCCAAGCCTCTTCGGGAGCTAACTATGGCTACACCTTC

D gene: NA
CDR3 length: 14
V gene: TRBV5-4
clone size: NA
J gene: TRBJ1-1
CDR3 protein: CASSLGQSNTEAFF
CDR3 DNA: TGTGCCAGCAGCTTGGGGCAGAGTAACACTGAAGCTTTCTTT

D gene: TRBD1
CDR3 length: 14
V gene: TRBV28
clone size: NA
J gene: TRBJ1-3
CDR3 protein: CASSLPGQGYTIYF
CDR3 DNA: TGTGCCAGCAGTTTACCGGGACAGGGGTACACCATATATTTT

D gene: NA
CDR3 length: 14
V gene: TRBV5-1
clone size: NA
J gene: TRBJ2-2
CDR3 protein: CASSLDSVTGELFF
CDR3 DNA: TGCGCCAGCAGCTTGGACTCCGTCACCGGGGAGCTGTTTTTT

D gene: NA
CDR3 length: 16
V gene: TRBV28
clone size: NA
J gene: TRBJ1-6
CDR3 protein: CASSLSRSGQNSPLHF
CDR3 DNA: TGTGCCAGCAGTTTATCCCGTTCGGGGCAAAATTCACCCCTCCACTTT

D gene: NA
CDR3 length: 13
V gene: TRBV5-6
clone size: NA
J gene: TRBJ2-3
CDR3 protein: CASSLVTVGTQYF
CDR3 DNA: TGTGCCAGCAGCTTGGTTACTGTAGGTACGCAGTATTTT

D gene: TRBD2
CDR3 length: 16
V gene: TRBV9
clone size: once
J gene: TRBJ2-7
CDR3 protein: CASSVAGSGSASEQYF
CDR3 DNA: TGTGCCAGCAGCGTAGCTGGCAGCGGGAGTGCGAGCGAGCAGTACTTC

D gene: TRBD1
CDR3 length: 17
V gene: TRBV3-1/TRBV3-2
clone size: NA
J gene: TRBJ1-6
CDR3 protein: CASSQDMAGGRNSPLHF
CDR3 DNA: TGTGCCAGCAGCCAAGATATGGCAGGGGGCAGGAATTCACCCCTCCACTTT

D gene: TRBD1
CDR3 length: 15
V gene: TRBV3-1/TRBV3-2
clone size: few
J gene: TRBJ1-3
CDR3 protein: CASSVDREIGNTIYF
CDR3 DNA: TGTGCCAGCAGCGTAGACAGGGAGATAGGTAACACCATATATTTT

D gene: NA
CDR3 length: 12
V gene: TRBV19
clone size: NA
J gene: TRBJ1-2
CDR3 protein: CASSIVDYGYTF
CDR3 DNA: TGTGCCAGTAGTATAGTTGACTATGGCTACACCTTC

D gene: NA
CDR3 length: 13
V gene: TRBV12-3/TRBV12-4
clone size: few
J gene: TRBJ2-2
CDR3 protein: CASSPDSTGELFF
CDR3 DNA: TGTGCCAGCAGTCCTGACAGCACCGGGGAGCTGTTTTTT

D gene: NA
CDR3 length: 12
V gene: TRBV3-1/TRBV3-2
clone size: NA
J gene: TRBJ2-3
CDR3 protein: CASSTDPDTQYF
CDR3 DNA: TGTGCCAGCAGCACCGACCCAGATACGCAGTATTTT

D gene: NA
CDR3 length: 14
V gene: TRBV18
clone size: NA
J gene: TRBJ1-1
CDR3 protein: CASSPGAGFTEAFF
CDR3 DNA: TGTGCCAGCTCACCGGGGGCGGGTTTCACTGAAGCTTTCTTT

D gene: NA
CDR3 length: 14
V gene: TRBV7-2
clone size: NA
J gene: TRBJ2-5
CDR3 protein: CASSRRRASETQYF
CDR3 DNA: TGTGCCAGCAGCCGCCGACGAGCGTCCGAGACCCAGTACTTC

D gene: NA
CDR3 length: 12
V gene: TRBV2
clone size: NA
J gene: TRBJ1-2
CDR3 protein: CASRQVSYGYTF
CDR3 DNA: TGTGCCAGCAGACAGGTATCCTATGGCTACACCTTC

D gene: NA
CDR3 length: 14
V gene: TRBV6-5
clone size: NA
J gene: TRBJ1-3
CDR3 protein: CASKRASSGNTIYF
CDR3 DNA: TGTGCCAGCAAGCGGGCCAGCTCTGGAAACACCATATATTTT

D gene: TRBD1
CDR3 length: 15
V gene: TRBV5-1
clone size: NA
J gene: TRBJ2-2
CDR3 protein: CASSPGQGWTGELFF
CDR3 DNA: TGCGCCAGCAGCCCCGGACAGGGTTGGACCGGGGAGCTGTTTTTT

D gene: NA
CDR3 length: 17
V gene: TRBV7-2
clone size: NA
J gene: TRBJ2-6
CDR3 protein: CASSPSPLFSGANVLTF
CDR3 DNA: TGTGCCAGCAGCCCATCGCCTCTATTCTCTGGGGCCAACGTCCTGACTTTC

D gene: TRBD1
CDR3 length: 15
V gene: TRBV5-1
clone size: NA
J gene: TRBJ1-1
CDR3 protein: CASSLRQGRDTEAFF
CDR3 DNA: TGCGCCAGCAGCCTTAGACAGGGGAGGGACACTGAAGCTTTCTTT

D gene: TRBD1
CDR3 length: 16
V gene: TRBV19
clone size: NA
J gene: TRBJ1-6
CDR3 protein: CASRDPGQGTNSPLHF
CDR3 DNA: TGTGCCAGTAGGGACCCGGGACAGGGAACTAATTCACCCCTCCACTTT

D gene: TRBD2
CDR3 length: 17
V gene: TRBV4-2
clone size: NA
J gene: TRBJ2-6
CDR3 protein: CASSQASLAAGANVLTF
CDR3 DNA: TGTGCCAGCAGCCAAGCTTCACTAGCGGCTGGGGCCAACGTCCTGACTTTC

D gene: NA
CDR3 length: 16
V gene: TRBV30
clone size: NA
J gene: TRBJ2-1
CDR3 protein: CAWSVRARGFRDEQFF
CDR3 DNA: TGTGCCTGGAGTGTACGTGCTAGGGGATTTCGGGATGAGCAGTTCTTC

D gene: NA
CDR3 length: 15
V gene: TRBV29-1
clone size: NA
J gene: TRBJ1-2
CDR3 protein: CSVSGTPETPRGYTF
CDR3 DNA: TGCAGCGTATCCGGGACGCCCGAAACCCCGAGGGGCTACACCTTC

D gene: NA
CDR3 length: 14
V gene: TRBV27
clone size: NA
J gene: TRBJ1-4
CDR3 protein: CASSNDVGFEKLFF
CDR3 DNA: TGTGCCAGCAGTAATGACGTAGGATTTGAAAAACTGTTTTTT

D gene: TRBD2
CDR3 length: 15
V gene: TRBV7-2
clone size: NA
J gene: TRBJ2-5
CDR3 protein: CASSLVAGVSETQYF
CDR3 DNA: TGTGCCAGCAGCTTAGTAGCGGGAGTGTCAGAGACCCAGTACTTC

D gene: NA
CDR3 length: 14
V gene: TRBV5-4
clone size: NA
J gene: TRBJ2-5
CDR3 protein: CASSLQGSQETQYF
CDR3 DNA: TGTGCCAGCAGCCTACAGGGAAGCCAAGAGACCCAGTACTTC

D gene: NA
CDR3 length: 15
V gene: TRBV5-1
clone size: NA
J gene: TRBJ2-3
CDR3 protein: CASSLVGGGTDTQYF
CDR3 DNA: TGCGCCAGCAGCTTGGTTGGAGGGGGCACAGATACGCAGTATTTT

D gene: NA
CDR3 length: 14
V gene: TRBV7-6
clone size: NA
J gene: TRBJ1-1
CDR3 protein: CASSPAAGYNEAFF
CDR3 DNA: TGTGCCAGCAGCCCAGCGGCGGGTTACAATGAAGCTTTCTTT

D gene: TRBD1
CDR3 length: 15
V gene: TRBV5-4
clone size: once
J gene: TRBJ2-3
CDR3 protein: CASSRTGPGRNTQYF
CDR3 DNA: TGTGCCAGCAGCCGGACAGGGCCTGGTAGAAATACGCAGTATTTT

D gene: NA
CDR3 length: 13
V gene: TRBV7-8
clone size: NA
J gene: TRBJ2-1
CDR3 protein: CASSLDRDNEQFF
CDR3 DNA: TGTGCCAGCAGCTTAGATCGGGATAATGAGCAGTTCTTC

D gene: TRBD1
CDR3 length: 15
V gene: TRBV28
clone size: NA
J gene: TRBJ1-1
CDR3 protein: CASSSGQGARGEAFF
CDR3 DNA: TGTGCCAGCAGTTCGGGACAGGGGGCACGGGGTGAAGCTTTCTTT

D gene: NA
CDR3 length: 13
V gene: TRBV11-2
clone size: NA
J gene: TRBJ2-1
CDR3 protein: CASSADTYNEQFF
CDR3 DNA: TGTGCCAGCAGCGCGGACACTTACAATGAGCAGTTCTTC

D gene: NA
CDR3 length: 13
V gene: TRBV5-1
clone size: NA
J gene: TRBJ1-6
CDR3 protein: CASSSGQTSPLHF
CDR3 DNA: TGCGCCAGCAGCTCCGGACAGACCTCACCCCTCCACTTT

D gene: NA
CDR3 length: 15
V gene: TRBV5-1
clone size: NA
J gene: TRBJ1-6
CDR3 protein: CASSRTGRNNSPLHF
CDR3 DNA: TGCGCCAGCAGCAGAACGGGCCGGAATAATTCACCCCTCCACTTT

D gene: TRBD2
CDR3 length: 15
V gene: TRBV6-5
clone size: NA
J gene: TRBJ2-1
CDR3 protein: CASSYSLAGGYEQFF
CDR3 DNA: TGTGCCAGCAGTTACTCTCTAGCGGGGGGGTATGAGCAGTTCTTC

D gene: NA
CDR3 length: 14
V gene: TRBV28
clone size: NA
J gene: TRBJ2-2
CDR3 protein: CASSWDPNTGELFF
CDR3 DNA: TGTGCCAGCAGTTGGGACCCAAACACCGGGGAGCTGTTTTTT

D gene: NA
CDR3 length: 12
V gene: TRBV6-5
clone size: NA
J gene: TRBJ2-5
CDR3 protein: CASSQLSGTQYF
CDR3 DNA: TGTGCCAGCAGCCAGCTCTCAGGGACCCAGTACTTC

D gene: NA
CDR3 length: 15
V gene: TRBV7-2
clone size: NA
J gene: TRBJ1-1
CDR3 protein: CASSSFVSSTTEAFF
CDR3 DNA: TGTGCCAGCAGCTCCTTTGTCTCATCCACCACTGAAGCTTTCTTT

D gene: TRBD1
CDR3 length: 14
V gene: TRBV3-1/TRBV3-2
clone size: NA
J gene: TRBJ1-2
CDR3 protein: CASSRPGTAYGYTF
CDR3 DNA: TGTGCCAGCAGCCGCCCCGGGACAGCGTATGGCTACACCTTC

D gene: NA
CDR3 length: 10
V gene: TRBV2
clone size: NA
J gene: TRBJ1-1
CDR3 protein: CASRDRQAFF
CDR3 DNA: TGTGCCAGCAGGGACAGACAAGCTTTCTTT

D gene: NA
CDR3 length: 13
V gene: TRBV28
clone size: once
J gene: TRBJ1-1
CDR3 protein: CASRRRDTGYAFF
CDR3 DNA: TGTGCCAGCAGGAGACGGGACACAGGCTATGCTTTCTTT

D gene: TRBD1
CDR3 length: 14
V gene: TRBV12-5
clone size: NA
J gene: TRBJ1-1
CDR3 protein: CASGRTGGGTEAFF
CDR3 DNA: TGTGCTAGTGGCCGGACAGGGGGCGGCACTGAAGCTTTCTTT

D gene: NA
CDR3 length: 15
V gene: TRBV19
clone size: NA
J gene: TRBJ2-7
CDR3 protein: CASSARQNPLREQYF
CDR3 DNA: TGTGCCAGTAGTGCGAGACAGAACCCCCTCCGCGAGCAGTACTTC

D gene: NA
CDR3 length: 14
V gene: TRBV5-1
clone size: NA
J gene: TRBJ2-1
CDR3 protein: CASSLYRANNEQFF
CDR3 DNA: TGCGCCAGCAGCTTGTACAGGGCGAACAATGAGCAGTTCTTC

D gene: NA
CDR3 length: 15
V gene: TRBV28
clone size: NA
J gene: TRBJ1-2
CDR3 protein: CASSGTLPLGYGYTF
CDR3 DNA: TGTGCCAGCAGTGGGACCCTCCCATTGGGCTATGGCTACACCTTC

D gene: NA
CDR3 length: 13
V gene: TRBV3-1/TRBV3-2
clone size: NA
J gene: TRBJ1-3
CDR3 protein: CASSHPPHNPIYF
CDR3 DNA: TGTGCCAGCAGCCACCCCCCCCATAACCCCATATATTTT

D gene: TRBD1
CDR3 length: 15
V gene: TRBV5-1
clone size: NA
J gene: TRBJ2-7
CDR3 protein: CASSGDRGLSYEQYF
CDR3 DNA: TGCGCCAGCAGCGGGGACAGGGGGCTCTCCTACGAGCAGTACTTC

D gene: NA
CDR3 length: 17
V gene: TRBV27
clone size: once
J gene: TRBJ2-2
CDR3 protein: CASRGATTIQGTGELFF
CDR3 DNA: TGTGCCAGCAGGGGGGCCACCACTATTCAGGGCACCGGGGAGCTGTTTTTT

D gene: TRBD1
CDR3 length: 14
V gene: TRBV15
clone size: NA
J gene: TRBJ1-4
CDR3 protein: CATTRDRGSGKLFF
CDR3 DNA: TGTGCCACCACCAGGGACAGGGGGTCTGGAAAACTGTTTTTT

D gene: NA
CDR3 length: 13
V gene: TRBV24-1
clone size: NA
J gene: TRBJ2-1
CDR3 protein: CATSDSPDNEQFF
CDR3 DNA: TGTGCCACCAGTGATAGCCCCGACAATGAGCAGTTCTTC

D gene: NA
CDR3 length: 15
V gene: TRBV25-1
clone size: NA
J gene: TRBJ1-4
CDR3 protein: CASSEGFLANEKLFF
CDR3 DNA: TGTGCCAGCAGTGAAGGGTTTTTGGCGAATGAAAAACTGTTTTTT

D gene: TRBD1
CDR3 length: 15
V gene: TRBV3-1/TRBV3-2
clone size: NA
J gene: TRBJ1-2
CDR3 protein: CASAPELTGAGGYTF
CDR3 DNA: TGTGCCAGCGCCCCCGAACTGACAGGGGCCGGGGGCTACACCTTC

D gene: NA
CDR3 length: 13
V gene: TRBV11-3
clone size: NA
J gene: TRBJ1-1
CDR3 protein: CASSFSGDTEAFF
CDR3 DNA: TGTGCCAGCAGCTTTTCGGGTGACACTGAAGCTTTCTTT